Described below is a single TCR beta chain sequence and its context. There is no known antigen for this receptor. For sequencing, an Illumina HiSeq 2000 was employed. 5'RACE template switching, by which a universal primer site and unique molecular identifiers were added, was used to make TCR beta cDNA libraries. Synthesis of cDNA was primed from the TCR beta constant segment and was followed by two consecutive PCR amplification steps. As for the original processing: MIGEC handled demultiplexing of the reads and grouping by UMI, while MiTCR was used to assemble and quantify clonotypes. Only TCR cDNA sequences supported by at least two reads were kept to exclude erroneous sequences. The tcR package was used for downstream repertoire analysis, with clonotypes matched between fractions based on CDR3 nucleotide sequence plus V segment. VDJmatch was used to annotate antigen specificity against VDJdb, with one amino acid substitution allowed in CDR3. After reprocessing by TCRdb, each CDR3 protein sequence is one entry, and no DNA is given. TCRdb, not the original authors, processed these V and J calls. This sample's table contains approximately 440,000 distinct CDR3 sequences. Approximately 1.5% of the sample rests with the top ten.

These data come from a study of T cells expressing NK-cell markers (dated by TCRdb to the early 2020s). At the level of the whole study: In sorted CD3+CD56+NKG2C+, CD3+CD56+NKG2C- and CD3+CD56-NKG2C+ T-cell subsets from about 8 donors, TCR beta-chain repertoires were profiled. Sequencing of the libraries produced 2 x 150 bp reads on Illumina HiSeq 2000/2500, MiSeq or NextSeq. All eight donors whose samples were sequenced were randomly selected healthy volunteers, three of them men and five women. Seven of the eight sequenced donors were HCMV-seropositive and one was HCMV-seronegative. Here is what the overall study found, with its caveats: Those dominant clonotypes were again the most abundant among CD3+CD56-NKG2C+ cells in a few donors, at about 28.3-65%. In six donors, the dominant CD3+CD56+NKG2C+ clonotypes were among the top 10 CD8+ clonotypes and accounted for roughly 1.0-7.5% of CD8+ T cells. Whether the expanded NKG2C-expressing T cell clones were specific for HCMV antigens remained unclear.

The germline V gene gives CDR1 as SNHLY and CDR2 as FYNNEI. CDR3 length: 14 amino acids, cysteine to phenylalanine. Only the protein is available. HCMV-specific IgG was detected in serum with a commercial ELISA kit to determine HCMV serostatus. Peripheral blood mononuclear cells were isolated from blood by Ficoll density gradient centrifugation. This receptor was obtained from a woman aged 50 to 60 in good health. Donor details come from another sample of the same person, matched by shared clones. Recombination joined TRBV2 with TRBJ2-1. The sample consisted of blood T cells: a sorted CD56 or NKG2C T cell subset, CD4+ or CD8+ T cells, or bulk PBMC T cells (not recorded which). The CDR3 corresponds to CASSENRPNNEQFF.